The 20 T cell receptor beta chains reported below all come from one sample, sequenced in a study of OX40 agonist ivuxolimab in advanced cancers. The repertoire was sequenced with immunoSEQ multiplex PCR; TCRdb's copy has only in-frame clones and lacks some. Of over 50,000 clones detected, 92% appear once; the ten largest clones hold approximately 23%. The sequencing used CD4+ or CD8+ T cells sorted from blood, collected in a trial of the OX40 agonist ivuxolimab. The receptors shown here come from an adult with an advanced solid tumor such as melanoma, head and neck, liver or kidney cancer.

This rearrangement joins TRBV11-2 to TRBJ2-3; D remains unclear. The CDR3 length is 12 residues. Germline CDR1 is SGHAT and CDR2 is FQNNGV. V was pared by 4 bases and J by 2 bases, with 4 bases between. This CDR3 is CASSSNTDTQYF. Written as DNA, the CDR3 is TGTGCCAGCAGCTCCAACACAGATACGCAGTATTTT.

The chain's CDR3 is CASSLQETQYF. The CDR3 DNA reads TGTGCCAGCAGCTTACAAGAGACCCAGTACTTC. The chain links TRBV7-6 to TRBJ2-5; D is uncertain. Germline V CDR1 and CDR2: SGHVS, FNYEAQ. V lost 2 bases and J lost 2, with 0 bases in between. This CDR3 region has 11 residues.

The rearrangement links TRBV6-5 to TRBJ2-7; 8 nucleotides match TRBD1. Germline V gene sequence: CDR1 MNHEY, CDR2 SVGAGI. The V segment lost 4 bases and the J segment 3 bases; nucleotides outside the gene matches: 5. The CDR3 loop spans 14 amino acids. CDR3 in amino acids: CASSSTGEYYEQYF. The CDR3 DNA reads TGTGCCAGCAGTTCGACAGGGGAGTACTACGAGCAGTACTTC.

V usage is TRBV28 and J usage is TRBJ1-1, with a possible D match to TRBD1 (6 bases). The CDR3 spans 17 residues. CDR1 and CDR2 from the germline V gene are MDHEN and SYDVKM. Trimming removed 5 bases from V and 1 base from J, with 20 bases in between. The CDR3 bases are TGTGCCAGCAGTCCCGGCCCGTTGGGGACATGGAACACTGAAGCTTTCTTT. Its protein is CASSPGPLGTWNTEAFF.

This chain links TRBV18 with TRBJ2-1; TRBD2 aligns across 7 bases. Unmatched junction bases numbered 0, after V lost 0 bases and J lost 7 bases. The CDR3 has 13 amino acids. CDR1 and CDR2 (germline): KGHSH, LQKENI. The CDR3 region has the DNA TGTGCCAGCTCACCACCGGGGGGGAATGAGCAGTTCTTC. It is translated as CASSPPGGNEQFF.

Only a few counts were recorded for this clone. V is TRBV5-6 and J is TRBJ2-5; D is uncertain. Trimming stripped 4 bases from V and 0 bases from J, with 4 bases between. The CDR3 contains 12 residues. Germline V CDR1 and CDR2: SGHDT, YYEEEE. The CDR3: CASSPDQETQYF. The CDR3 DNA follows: TGTGCCAGCAGCCCAGACCAAGAGACCCAGTACTTC.

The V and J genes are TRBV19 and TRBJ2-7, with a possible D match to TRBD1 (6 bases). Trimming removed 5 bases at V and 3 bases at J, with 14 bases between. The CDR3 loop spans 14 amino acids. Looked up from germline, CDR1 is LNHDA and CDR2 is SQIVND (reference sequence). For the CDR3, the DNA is TGTGCCAGTAGTCCGTACAGGGTTTGCTACGAGCAGTACGTC. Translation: CASSPYRVCYEQYV.

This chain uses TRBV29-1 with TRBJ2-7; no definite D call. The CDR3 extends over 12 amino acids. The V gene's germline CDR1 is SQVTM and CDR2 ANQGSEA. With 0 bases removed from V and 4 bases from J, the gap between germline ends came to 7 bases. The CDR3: CSVEDQGYEQYF. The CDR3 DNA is TGCAGCGTTGAAGATCAAGGGTACGAGCAGTACTTC.

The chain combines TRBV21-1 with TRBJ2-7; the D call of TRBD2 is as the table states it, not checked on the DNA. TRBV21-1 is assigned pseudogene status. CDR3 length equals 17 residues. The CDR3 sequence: CASSNPVGSGRAWEQYV. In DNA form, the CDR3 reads TGTGCCAGCAGTAACCCGGTAGGAAGCGGGAGGGCCTGGGAGCAGTACGTC.

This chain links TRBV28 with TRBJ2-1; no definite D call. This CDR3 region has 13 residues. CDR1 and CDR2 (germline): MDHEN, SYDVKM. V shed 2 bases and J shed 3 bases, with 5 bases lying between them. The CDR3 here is CASSLKNYNEQFF. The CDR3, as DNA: TGTGCCAGCAGTTTAAAGAACTACAATGAGCAGTTCTTC.

The CDR3 DNA follows: TGTGCCAGCAGCCAAATATTCGCCTTAGTGCCGGGGGAGCTGTTTTTT. Its translation is CASSQIFALVPGELFF. V is TRBV4-2 and J is TRBJ2-2, with D unresolved. Per germline, CDR1 LGHNA and CDR2 YNFKEQ. V dropped 2 bases and J dropped 8 bases, with 18 bases sitting between them. The CDR3 is 16 amino acids.

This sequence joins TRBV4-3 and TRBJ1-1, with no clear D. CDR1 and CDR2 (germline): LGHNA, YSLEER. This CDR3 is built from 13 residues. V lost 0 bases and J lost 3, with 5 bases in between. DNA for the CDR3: TGCGCCAGCAGCCAAGATTGGGACACTGAAGCTTTCTTT. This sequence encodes CASSQDWDTEAFF.

The CDR3 nucleotides are TGTGCCAGCCAGTTAATCGCGGGAGCCACAGATACGCAGTATTTT. Translated: CASQLIAGATDTQYF. The chain links TRBV6-5 to TRBJ2-3; 7 nucleotides align to TRBD2. Germline values: CDR1 MNHEY, CDR2 SVGAGI. V trimming: 8 bases; J trimming: 2 bases; junction bases outside the gene matches: 10. This CDR3 is 15 amino acids long.

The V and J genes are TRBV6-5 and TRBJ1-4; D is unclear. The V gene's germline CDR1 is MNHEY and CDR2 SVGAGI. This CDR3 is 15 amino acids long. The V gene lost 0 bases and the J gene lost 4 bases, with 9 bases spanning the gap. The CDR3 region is CASSYSIPVNEKLFF. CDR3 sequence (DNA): TGTGCCAGCAGTTACTCGATTCCCGTTAATGAAAAACTGTTTTTT.

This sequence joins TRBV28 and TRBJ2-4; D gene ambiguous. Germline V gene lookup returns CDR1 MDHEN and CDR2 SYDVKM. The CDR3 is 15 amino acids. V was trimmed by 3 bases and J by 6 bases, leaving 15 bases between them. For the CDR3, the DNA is TGTGCCAGCAGTTTGCGGCAGGAGCTTGGAAACATTCAGTACTTC. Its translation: CASSLRQELGNIQYF. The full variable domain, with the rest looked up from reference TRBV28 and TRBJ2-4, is DVKVTQSSRYLVKRTGEKVFLECVQDMDHENMFWYRQDPGLGLRLIYFSYDVKMKEKGDIPEGYSVSREKKERFSLILESASTNQTSMYLCASSLRQELGNIQYFGAGTRLSVL.

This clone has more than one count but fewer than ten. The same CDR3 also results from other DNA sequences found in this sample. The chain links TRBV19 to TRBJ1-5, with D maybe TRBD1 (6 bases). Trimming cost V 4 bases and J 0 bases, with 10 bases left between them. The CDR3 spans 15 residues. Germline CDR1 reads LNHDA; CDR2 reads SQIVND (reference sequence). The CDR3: CASSTGHYSNQPQHF. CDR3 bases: TGTGCCAGTAGTACGGGACACTATAGCAATCAGCCCCAGCATTTT.

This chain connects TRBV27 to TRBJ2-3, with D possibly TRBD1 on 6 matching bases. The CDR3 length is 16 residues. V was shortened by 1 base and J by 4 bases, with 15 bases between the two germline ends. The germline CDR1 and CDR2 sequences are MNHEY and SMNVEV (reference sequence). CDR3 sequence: CASSLLLGALADTQYF. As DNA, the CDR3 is TGTGCCAGCAGTTTATTGCTGGGGGCGCTGGCAGATACGCAGTATTTT.

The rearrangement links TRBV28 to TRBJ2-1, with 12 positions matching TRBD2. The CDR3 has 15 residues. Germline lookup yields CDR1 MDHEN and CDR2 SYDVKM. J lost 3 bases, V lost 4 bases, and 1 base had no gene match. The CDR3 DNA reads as TGTGCCAGCAGTTGGACTAGCGGGGTCTACAATGAGCAGTTCTTC. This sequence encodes CASSWTSGVYNEQFF.

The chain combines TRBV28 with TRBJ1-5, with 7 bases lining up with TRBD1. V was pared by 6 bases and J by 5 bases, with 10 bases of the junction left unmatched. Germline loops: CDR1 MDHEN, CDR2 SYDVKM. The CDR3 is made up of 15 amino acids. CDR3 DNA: TGTGCCAGCAGAGGTACAGGGGATTTCGATCAGCCCCAGCATTTT. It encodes CASRGTGDFDQPQHF.

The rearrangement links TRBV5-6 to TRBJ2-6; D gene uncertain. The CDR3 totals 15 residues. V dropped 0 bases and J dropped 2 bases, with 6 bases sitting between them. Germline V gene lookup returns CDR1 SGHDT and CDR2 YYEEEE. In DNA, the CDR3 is TGTGCCAGCAGCTTGGCAGTGGCTGGGGCCAACGTCCTGACTTTC. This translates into CASSLAVAGANVLTF. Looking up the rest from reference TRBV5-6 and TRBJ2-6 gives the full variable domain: DAGVTQSPTHLIKTRGQQVTLRCSPKSGHDTVSWYQQALGQGPQFIFQYYEEEERQRGNFPDRFSGHQFPNYSSELNVNALLLGDSALYLCASSLAVAGANVLTFGAGSRLTVL.